These T cell receptor beta chains were read from a single sample in a study of shared clonotypes between healthy human individuals. Profiled with immunoSEQ multiplex PCR; TCRdb holds only in-frame clones, not every one. The profile shows millions of clones, about 95% of them singletons. Sequences were obtained from naive CD8+ T cells sorted from blood. These receptors all come from a man aged 18 to 30 in good health. The CDR3 runs from the conserved cysteine through the conserved F or W. A D gene is named only where the DNA matches it firmly. Size values are once, few and many counts, or a class for expanded clones, and some rows have none.

NA | TRBJ2-7 | 11 | NA | TRBV7-8 | CASSSTYEQYF | TGTGCCAGCAGCTCGACTTACGAGCAGTACTTC
NA | TRBJ1-2 | 9 | NA | TRBV21-1 | CASDGGYTF | TGTGCCAGCGATGGCGGCTACACCTTC
TRBD2 | TRBJ2-5 | 14 | NA | TRBV5-6 | CASSMGLARQTQYF | TGTGCCAGCAGCATGGGACTAGCGCGGCAGACCCAGTACTTC
TRBD1 | TRBJ2-2 | 16 | NA | TRBV5-4 | CASSSYTQGESGELFF | TGTGCCAGCAGCTCGTACACGCAGGGGGAGTCCGGGGAGCTGTTTTTT
TRBD1 | TRBJ1-3 | 13 | NA | TRBV6-5 | CATGTGVGNTIYF | TGTGCCACCGGGACAGGGGTAGGAAACACCATATATTTT
TRBD1 | TRBJ1-2 | 13 | NA | TRBV5-1 | CASKKGGDYGYTF | TGCGCCAGCAAAAAAGGGGGCGACTATGGCTACACCTTC
NA | TRBJ2-7 | 14 | NA | TRBV9 | CASSVARTSYEQYF | TGTGCCAGCAGCGTAGCTAGAACGTCCTACGAGCAGTACTTC
NA | TRBJ2-7 | 13 | NA | TRBV6-1 | CASSVYETYEQYF | TGTGCCAGCAGTGTTTATGAAACCTACGAGCAGTACTTC
TRBD1 | TRBJ2-7 | 17 | NA | TRBV9 | CASSTGQVPVPVYEQYF | TGTGCCAGCAGCACTGGACAGGTCCCGGTTCCCGTTTACGAGCAGTACTTC
NA | TRBJ2-5 | 14 | NA | TRBV2 | CASSVPETQETQYF | TGTGCCAGCAGTGTCCCCGAGACACAGGAGACCCAGTACTTC
TRBD1 | TRBJ1-4 | 14 | NA | TRBV25-1 | CASGDSAVLEKLFF | TGTGCCAGCGGGGACAGCGCAGTACTCGAAAAACTGTTTTTT
TRBD2 | TRBJ2-7 | 14 | NA | TRBV30 | CALLSAGGDYEQYF | TGTGCCTTACTCTCTGCGGGGGGCGACTACGAGCAGTACTTC
TRBD2 | TRBJ2-2 | 14 | NA | TRBV28 | CASSQTGGTGELFF | TGTGCCAGCAGCCAGACGGGGGGCACCGGGGAGCTGTTTTTT
NA | TRBJ1-4 | 15 | NA | TRBV27 | CASSLSWGVNEKLFF | TGTGCCAGCAGTTTATCATGGGGGGTGAATGAAAAACTGTTTTTT
NA | TRBJ1-2 | 14 | once | TRBV9 | CASSVDGAGYGYTF | TGTGCCAGCAGCGTAGATGGGGCGGGCTATGGCTACACCTTC
TRBD2 | TRBJ2-1 | 15 | NA | TRBV7-6 | CASSLVGLAGREQFF | TGTGCCAGCAGCCTTGTAGGGTTAGCGGGGAGGGAGCAGTTCTTC